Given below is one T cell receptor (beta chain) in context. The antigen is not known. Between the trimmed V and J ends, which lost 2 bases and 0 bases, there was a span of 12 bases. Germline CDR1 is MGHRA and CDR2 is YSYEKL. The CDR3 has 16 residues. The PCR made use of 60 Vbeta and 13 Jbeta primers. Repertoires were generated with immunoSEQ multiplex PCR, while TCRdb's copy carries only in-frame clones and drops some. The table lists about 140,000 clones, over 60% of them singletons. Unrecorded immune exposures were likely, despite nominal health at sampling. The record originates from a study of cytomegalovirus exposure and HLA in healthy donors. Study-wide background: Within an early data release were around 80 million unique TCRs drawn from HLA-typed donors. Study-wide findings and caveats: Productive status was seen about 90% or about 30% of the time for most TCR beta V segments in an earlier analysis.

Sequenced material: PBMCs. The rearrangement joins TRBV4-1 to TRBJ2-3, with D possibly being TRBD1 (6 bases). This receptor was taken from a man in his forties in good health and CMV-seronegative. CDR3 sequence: CASSQHRERSTDTQYF. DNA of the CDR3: TGCGCCAGCAGCCAACACAGGGAAAGGAGCACAGATACGCAGTATTTT.